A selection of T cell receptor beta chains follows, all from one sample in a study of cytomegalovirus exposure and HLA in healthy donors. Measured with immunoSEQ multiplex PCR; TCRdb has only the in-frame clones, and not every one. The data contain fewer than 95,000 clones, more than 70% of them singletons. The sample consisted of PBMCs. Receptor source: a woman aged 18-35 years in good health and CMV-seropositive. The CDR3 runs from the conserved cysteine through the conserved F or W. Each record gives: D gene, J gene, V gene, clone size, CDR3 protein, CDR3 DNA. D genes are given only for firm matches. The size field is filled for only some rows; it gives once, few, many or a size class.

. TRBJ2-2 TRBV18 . CASSPQELRELFF TGTGCCAGCTCTCCACAGGAGCTAAGGGAGCTGTTTTTT
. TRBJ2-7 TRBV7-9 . CASRYASGYEQYF TGTGCCAGCAGATACGCGTCCGGTTACGAGCAGTACTTC
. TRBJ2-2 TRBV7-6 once CASSLGQGRTGELFF TGTGCCAGCAGCTTAGGTCAGGGTAGGACCGGGGAGCTGTTTTTT
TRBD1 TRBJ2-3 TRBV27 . CASSSTGGTTDTQYF TGTGCCAGCAGTTCGACAGGGGGGACTACAGATACGCAGTATTTT
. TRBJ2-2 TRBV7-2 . CASSPGIRQSGELFF TGTGCCAGCAGCCCAGGGATTCGGCAATCCGGGGAGCTGTTTTTT
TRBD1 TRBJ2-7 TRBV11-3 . CASSVQGGEQYF TGTGCCAGCAGCGTACAGGGGGGCGAGCAGTACTTC
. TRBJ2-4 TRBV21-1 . CASSKVTGSPKNIQYF TGTGCCAGCAGCAAAGTGACAGGGAGTCCCAAAAACATTCAGTACTTC
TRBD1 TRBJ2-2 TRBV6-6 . CASSYWTGSTGELFF TGTGCCAGCAGTTACTGGACAGGCTCCACCGGGGAGCTGTTTTTT
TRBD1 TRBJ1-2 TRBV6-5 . CASSLRTGQGKGGYTF TGTGCCAGCAGTTTACGAACGGGACAGGGCAAAGGTGGCTACACCTTC
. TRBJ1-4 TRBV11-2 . CASSLVPPQGNEKLFF TGTGCCAGCAGCTTAGTCCCTCCACAGGGCAATGAAAAACTGTTTTTT
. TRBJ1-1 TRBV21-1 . CASSKQGLEAFF TGTGCCAGCAGCAAACAGGGACTTGAAGCTTTCTTT
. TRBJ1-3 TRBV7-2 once CASSLTGPGNTIYF TGTGCCAGCAGCCTTACAGGGCCTGGAAACACCATATATTTT
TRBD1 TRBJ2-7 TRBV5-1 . CASSLGQGALYEQYF TGCGCCAGCAGCTTGGGGCAGGGGGCTCTCTACGAGCAGTACTTC
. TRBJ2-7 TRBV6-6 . CASRRPPGAALDEQYF TGTGCCAGCAGACGACCCCCGGGAGCCGCCCTTGACGAGCAGTACTTC
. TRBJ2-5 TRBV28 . CAFLQTGGQETQYF TGTGCCTTTCTCCAGACAGGCGGGCAAGAGACCCAGTACTTC
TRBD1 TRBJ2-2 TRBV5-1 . CASSLGTGGADTGELFF TGCGCCAGCAGCTTGGGGACAGGGGGCGCAGACACCGGGGAGCTGTTTTTT
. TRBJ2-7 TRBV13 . CASSPAGSYEQYF TGTGCCAGCAGCCCCGCAGGCTCCTACGAGCAGTACTTC
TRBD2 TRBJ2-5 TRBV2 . CASLSGTSVQETQYF TGTGCCAGCTTATCCGGGACTAGCGTACAAGAGACCCAGTACTTC
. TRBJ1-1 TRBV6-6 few CASSYGTSNTEAFF TGTGCCAGCAGTTACGGGACTTCGAACACTGAAGCTTTCTTT
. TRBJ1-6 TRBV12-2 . CASRLEDRSSYNSPLHF TGTGCAAGTCGCTTAGAGGACAGGAGCTCCTATAATTCACCCCTCCACTTT
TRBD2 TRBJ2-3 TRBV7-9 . CASSLVRTSETDTQYF TGTGCCAGCAGCTTAGTACGGACTAGCGAGACAGATACGCAGTATTTT
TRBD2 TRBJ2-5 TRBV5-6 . CASSWRPTSGASGTQYF TGTGCCAGCAGCTGGAGGCCGACTAGCGGGGCCTCCGGGACCCAGTACTTC
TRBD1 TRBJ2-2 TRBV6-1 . CASSEQTGAVNTGELFF TGTGCCAGCAGTGAGCAGACAGGGGCCGTGAACACCGGGGAGCTGTTTTTT
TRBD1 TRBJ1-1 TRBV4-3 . CASSQEKGAVEAFF TGCGCCAGCAGCCAAGAAAAGGGGGCTGTGGAAGCTTTCTTT
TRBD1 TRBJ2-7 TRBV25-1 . CASLPWTGVYEQYF TGTGCCAGTTTACCGTGGACAGGAGTCTACGAGCAGTACTTC
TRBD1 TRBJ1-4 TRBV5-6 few CASSLGQYEKLFF TGTGCCAGCAGCCTGGGACAGTATGAAAAACTGTTTTTT
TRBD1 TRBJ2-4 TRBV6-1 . CASSSLRQGGNIQYF TGTGCCAGCAGTTCATTGCGACAGGGGGGTAACATTCAGTACTTC
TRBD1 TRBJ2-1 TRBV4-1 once CASSPDRTRGMEQFF TGCGCCAGCAGCCCGGACAGGACTCGAGGTATGGAGCAGTTCTTC
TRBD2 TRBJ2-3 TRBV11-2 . CASSLAAGEPTDTQYF TGTGCCAGCAGCTTAGCAGCGGGGGAGCCTACAGATACGCAGTATTTT
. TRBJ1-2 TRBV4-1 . CASSQGGLFYGYTF TGCGCCAGCAGCCAAGGGGGCTTGTTCTATGGCTACACCTTC
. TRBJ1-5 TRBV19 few CASRPGGIGPQHF TGTGCCAGTAGACCAGGAGGAATAGGGCCCCAGCATTTT
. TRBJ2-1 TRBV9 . CASSLRSGSSYNEQFF TGTGCCAGCAGCTTAAGGAGTGGGAGCTCCTACAATGAGCAGTTCTTC
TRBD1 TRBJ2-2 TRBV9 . CASSVEGALAGELFF TGTGCCAGCAGCGTAGAGGGGGCGCTGGCCGGGGAGCTGTTTTTT
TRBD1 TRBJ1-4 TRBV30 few CAWSPGQGNEKLFF TGTGCCTGGAGTCCGGGACAGGGAAATGAAAAACTGTTTTTT
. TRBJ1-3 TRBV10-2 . CASSLFGRSGSGNTIYF TGCGCCAGCAGCCTATTTGGCCGGTCGGGTTCTGGAAACACCATATATTTT
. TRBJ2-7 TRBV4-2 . CASSQGVGRYEQYF TGTGCCAGCAGCCAAGGGGTCGGCAGGTACGAGCAGTACTTC
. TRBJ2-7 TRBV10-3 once CAISGQEDYEQYF TGTGCCATCAGTGGACAGGAGGACTACGAGCAGTACTTC
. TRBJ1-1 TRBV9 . CASSVSGAWTEAFF TGTGCCAGCAGCGTCTCAGGGGCATGGACTGAAGCTTTCTTT
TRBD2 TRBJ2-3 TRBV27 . CASSFLPSGGGTDTQYF TGTGCCAGCAGTTTTCTGCCTAGCGGGGGAGGGACAGATACGCAGTATTTT
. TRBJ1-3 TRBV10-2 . CASSDSANVGNTIYF TGCGCCAGCAGTGACTCAGCGAACGTCGGAAACACCATATATTTT
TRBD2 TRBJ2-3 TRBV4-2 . CASSQEVGGAGSDTQYF TGTGCCAGCAGCCAAGAGGTCGGGGGGGCCGGATCAGATACGCAGTATTTT
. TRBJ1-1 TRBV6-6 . CASSYSRGNTEAFF TGTGCCAGCAGTTACTCGCGGGGAAACACTGAAGCTTTCTTT
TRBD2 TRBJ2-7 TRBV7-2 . CASSPGLAGGYEQYF TGTGCCAGCAGCCCAGGACTAGCGGGGGGGTACGAGCAGTACTTC
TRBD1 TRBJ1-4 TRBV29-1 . CSVEGARGEKLFF TGCAGCGTGGAGGGGGCGAGGGGTGAAAAACTGTTTTTT